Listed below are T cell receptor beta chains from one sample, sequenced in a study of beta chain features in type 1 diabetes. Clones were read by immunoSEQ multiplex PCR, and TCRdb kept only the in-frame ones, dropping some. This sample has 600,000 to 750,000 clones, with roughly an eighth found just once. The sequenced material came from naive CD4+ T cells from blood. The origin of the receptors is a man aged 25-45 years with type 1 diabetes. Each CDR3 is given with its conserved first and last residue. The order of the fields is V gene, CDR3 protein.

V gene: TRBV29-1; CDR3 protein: CSVWDRGNSYEQYF
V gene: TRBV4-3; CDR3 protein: CASSQELQGRTEAFF
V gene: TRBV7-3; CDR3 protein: CASSPFDGGEQYF
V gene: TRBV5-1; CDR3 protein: CASSSLAGGGNEQFF
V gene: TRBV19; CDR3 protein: CASSIPGSGYTF
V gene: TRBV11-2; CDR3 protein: CASSLGRQGLAGANVLTF
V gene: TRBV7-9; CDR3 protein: CASSYRQGLSEQYF
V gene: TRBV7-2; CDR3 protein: CASSLVVGYEQYF
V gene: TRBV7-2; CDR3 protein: CASSLGRDNSPLHF
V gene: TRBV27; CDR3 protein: CASSLSYQETQYF
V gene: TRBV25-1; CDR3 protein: CASSPGQPHSPLHF
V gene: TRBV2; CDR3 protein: CASSQRYGTEAFF
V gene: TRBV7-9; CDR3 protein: CASSFGLSTDTQYF
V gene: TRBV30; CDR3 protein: CAWSHGVDGYTF
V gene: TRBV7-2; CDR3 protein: CASNSFRNTGELFF
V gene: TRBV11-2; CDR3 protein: CASTPSTSGGIQSYNEQFF
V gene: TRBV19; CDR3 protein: CASSMTGDPQHF
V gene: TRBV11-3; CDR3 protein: CASSPMTGTIGEQFF
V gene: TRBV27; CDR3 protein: CASSLRGGGLEGYTF
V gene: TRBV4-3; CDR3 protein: CASSPQAGTDTQYF
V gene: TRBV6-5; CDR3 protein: CASSYARVYEQYF
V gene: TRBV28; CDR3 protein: CASSAQGIEQFF
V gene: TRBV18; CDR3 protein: CASSPPVLDTQYF
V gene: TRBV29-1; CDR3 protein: CSVAGGANVLTF
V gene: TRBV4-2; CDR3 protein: CASSQAEGRGSPLHF
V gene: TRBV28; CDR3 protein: CASTLEGGRNQPQHF
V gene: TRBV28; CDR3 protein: CASNKGVSTDTQYF
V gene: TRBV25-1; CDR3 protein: CASSDTSGNTIYF
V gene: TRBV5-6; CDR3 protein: CASSPGHGRSGANVLTF
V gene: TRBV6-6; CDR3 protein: CASSYETGDIQYF
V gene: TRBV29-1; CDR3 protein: CSVPPGGNTEAFF
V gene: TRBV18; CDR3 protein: CASSPAGQVNNEQFF
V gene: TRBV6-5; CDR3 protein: CASSHTSHNYGYTF
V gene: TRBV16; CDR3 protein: CASSQAVISYEQYF
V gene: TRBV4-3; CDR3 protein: CASSQAPAYEQFF
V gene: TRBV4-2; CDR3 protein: CASSQDLWGADTQYF
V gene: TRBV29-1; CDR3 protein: CSVGITPYPSYEQYF
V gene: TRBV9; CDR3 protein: CASSVAGFGRGEQYF
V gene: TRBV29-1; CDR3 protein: CSVEGGPNSYNEQFF
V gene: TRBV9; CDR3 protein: CASSCSHEQYF
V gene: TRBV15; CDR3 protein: CATSPRTGEGPHDIQYF
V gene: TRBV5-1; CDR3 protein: CASSLDGQNYEQYF
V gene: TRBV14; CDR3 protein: CASSPGTGSNQPQHF
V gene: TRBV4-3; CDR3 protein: CASSQDPPSLGSGFYNEQFF
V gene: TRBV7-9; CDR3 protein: CASSPDRGSNEQFF
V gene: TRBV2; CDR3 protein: CASSEPGEAFF
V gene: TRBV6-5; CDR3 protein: CASSYESGQGTEKLFF
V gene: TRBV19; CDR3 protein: CASSMESGELFF
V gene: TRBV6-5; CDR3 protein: CASSQTTDTQYF
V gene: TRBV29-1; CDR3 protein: CSVGPPWGRGIYEQYF
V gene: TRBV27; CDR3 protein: CASSRDGDNYGYTF
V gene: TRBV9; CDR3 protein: CASSPGQGPDTQYF
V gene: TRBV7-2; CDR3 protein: CASSFQGAYGYTF
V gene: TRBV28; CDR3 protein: CASSLDTQETQYF
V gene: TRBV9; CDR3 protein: CASSSPGLSYEQYF